The rows below give T cell receptor beta chains drawn from one sample of a study of radiation and T cells in renal cell carcinoma. Data came from immunoSEQ multiplex PCR; TCRdb stores just in-frame clones and leaves some out. The sample shows some 130,000 clones, 88% of them seen only once. The sample in question was blood, obtained from a patient whose treatment included radiotherapy and nephrectomy. The receptor source for this set is a woman between 65 and 79 years old with renal cell carcinoma. CDR3s include the opening cysteine and the closing phenylalanine or tryptophan. D genes are given only for firm matches. Size is omitted from some rows. Given values are once, few, many or a class for expanded clones.

D gene,clone size,J gene,V gene,CDR3 DNA,CDR3 protein
TRBD1,once,TRBJ1-3,TRBV18,TGTGCCAGCTCACCGCAAGGGGGCAGCTCTGGAAACACCATATATTTT,CASSPQGGSSGNTIYF
NA,NA,TRBJ1-1,TRBV18,TGTGCCAGCTCACCACTCGTTGGAAGGGGACTCAGGGACACTGAAGCTTTCTTT,CASSPLVGRGLRDTEAFF
TRBD2,NA,TRBJ2-1,TRBV27,TGTGCCAGCTTTGGGATACTAGCGGGGGGGAGGTCCTACAATGAGCAGTTCTTC,CASFGILAGGRSYNEQFF
NA,NA,TRBJ2-4,TRBV27,TGTGCCAGCAGTTCTGGACAACCCTTAGCCAAAAACATTCAGTACTTC,CASSSGQPLAKNIQYF
TRBD2,NA,TRBJ2-5,TRBV10-2,TGCGCCAGCAGCCTAGCGGGGGGCCTAAAAGAGACCCAGTACTTC,CASSLAGGLKETQYF
NA,NA,TRBJ1-1,TRBV7-2,TGTGCCAGCAGCCCATTCCGGGACTTGGAAGCTTTCTTT,CASSPFRDLEAFF
NA,NA,TRBJ2-7,TRBV5-4,TGTGCCAGCAGCTTAGGGGGGCCCCACTCCTACGAGCAGTACTTC,CASSLGGPHSYEQYF
NA,few,TRBJ2-1,TRBV9,TGTGCCAGCAGCGTCACAGCGGCACTACGAAATGAGCAGTTCTTC,CASSVTAALRNEQFF
NA,NA,TRBJ2-7,TRBV6-5,TGTGCCAGCAGGTCCCGACTGATCTCCTACGAGCAGTACTTC,CASRSRLISYEQYF
NA,NA,TRBJ1-3,TRBV6-4,TGTGCCAGCCCAAAGGGTATCAGACGAAACACCATATATTTT,CASPKGIRRNTIYF
TRBD1,NA,TRBJ2-2,TRBV7-8,TGTGCCAGCAGCCGGGACAGGGGAGGCACCGGGGAGCTGTTTTTT,CASSRDRGGTGELFF
NA,NA,TRBJ2-7,TRBV5-1,TGCGCCAGCAGCTTGACACTCTCCTACGAGCAGTACTTC,CASSLTLSYEQYF
TRBD2,NA,TRBJ2-7,TRBV27,TGTGCCAGCAGTTTAGTAACTAGCGGGGGGACGCGGGAGCAGTACTTC,CASSLVTSGGTREQYF
TRBD2,NA,TRBJ2-5,TRBV5-1,TGCGCCAGCACGGGGGGACGGGCGGCTGAGACCCAGTACTTC,CASTGGRAAETQYF
NA,NA,TRBJ2-7,TRBV10-3,TGTGCCACCCGTCGGCAGGGGCTTACCTACGAGCAGTACTTC,CATRRQGLTYEQYF
TRBD2,NA,TRBJ2-2,TRBV9,TGTGCCAGCAGCGTAGGTTCGCGGGGGGGCGCCGGGGAGCTGTTTTTT,CASSVGSRGGAGELFF
TRBD1,NA,TRBJ1-6,TRBV6-1,TGTGCCAGCAGTGAAGCGGGACAGGGAGGGTCACCCCTCCACTTT,CASSEAGQGGSPLHF
NA,NA,TRBJ1-5,TRBV28,TGTGCCAGCAGCCGATGGGGGGATGGCAATCAGCCCCAGCATTTT,CASSRWGDGNQPQHF
TRBD1,NA,TRBJ1-1,TRBV10-1,TGCGCCAGCAGTGAGTCGAAAGGGACAGGGGTGACCAACACTGAAGCTTTCTTT,CASSESKGTGVTNTEAFF
TRBD1,few,TRBJ2-7,TRBV5-1,TGCGCCAGCAGCGAACGGACAGGTGCTTCGTCCGAGCAGTACTTC,CASSERTGASSEQYF
NA,NA,TRBJ1-5,TRBV19,TGTGCCACAGGGTGGGGTAGCAATCAGCCCCAGCATTTT,CATGWGSNQPQHF
NA,NA,TRBJ2-5,TRBV5-1,TGCGCCAGCAGCCTGAATCCGGGGGCCGAAGAGACCCAGTACTTC,CASSLNPGAEETQYF
NA,once,TRBJ2-3,TRBV5-4,TGTGCCAGCAGCCCGGGTGTTAGGGACGATACGCAGTATTTT,CASSPGVRDDTQYF
NA,NA,TRBJ1-1,TRBV5-1,TGCGCCAGCAGCTTCAGAGGAGGGGGTGGCATGAACACTGAAGCTTTCTTT,CASSFRGGGGMNTEAFF
NA,NA,TRBJ2-7,TRBV7-2,TGTGCCAGCAGCTTATCCTGGGCAGGCTACGAGCAGTACTTC,CASSLSWAGYEQYF
NA,NA,TRBJ1-2,TRBV7-9,TGTGCCAGCAGCCTGACAGGTTCACATGGCTACACCTTC,CASSLTGSHGYTF
TRBD1,NA,TRBJ2-3,TRBV6-6,TGTGCCAGCACCCTGACAGGGTCAGATACGCAGTATTTT,CASTLTGSDTQYF
TRBD1,NA,TRBJ1-1,TRBV5-1,TGCGCCAGCAGCTTGCGACAGGGCCCTGAAGCTTTCTTT,CASSLRQGPEAFF
NA,once,TRBJ1-2,TRBV28,TGTGCCAGCAGTCGCCGGACGAGGGTCTATGGCTACACCTTC,CASSRRTRVYGYTF
NA,NA,TRBJ1-2,TRBV2,TGTGCCAGCTCTCCCTTTGATGGCTACACCTTC,CASSPFDGYTF
NA,NA,TRBJ1-1,TRBV27,TGTGCCATAAGGGGCAGGGGGAACACTGAAGCTTTCTTT,CAIRGRGNTEAFF
NA,NA,TRBJ2-6,TRBV4-2,TGTGCCAGCAGCCAAGTCGCGAACTCTGGGGCCAACGTCCTGACTTTC,CASSQVANSGANVLTF
TRBD1,NA,TRBJ2-6,TRBV9,TGTGCCAGCAGCGCAGGGGGTTCAGGGGCCAACGTCCTGACTTTC,CASSAGGSGANVLTF
TRBD1,NA,TRBJ2-7,TRBV9,TGTGCCAGCAGCGTCGGGACAGAAGCTTACGAGCAGTACTTC,CASSVGTEAYEQYF
NA,NA,TRBJ2-2,TRBV9,TGTGCCAGCAGCGTATGGGGGACATCGAACACCGGGGAGCTGTTTTTT,CASSVWGTSNTGELFF
NA,once,TRBJ1-5,TRBV4-1,TGCGCCAGCAGCCATGTAGACAGCGGGAGCAATCAGCCCCAGCATTTT,CASSHVDSGSNQPQHF
TRBD2,NA,TRBJ2-1,TRBV7-3,TGTGCCAGCAGCTTAAACGGGGGGATCGGAAATGAGCAGTTCTTC,CASSLNGGIGNEQFF
NA,NA,TRBJ1-3,TRBV19,TGTGCCAGTAGCCGACGGGAAGAAGGAAACACCATATATTTT,CASSRREEGNTIYF
TRBD2,NA,TRBJ2-3,TRBV14,TGTGCCAGCAGCCACTCGGCGCGGGGGTATTATACGCAGTATTTT,CASSHSARGYYTQYF
TRBD1,once,TRBJ2-5,TRBV5-6,TGTGCCAGCAGCTTCGGGACAGGGGAAGTAGAGACCCAGTACTTC,CASSFGTGEVETQYF
NA,NA,TRBJ2-5,TRBV11-3,TGTGCCAGCAGCTTAGTGCGGGGCCAAGAGACCCAGTACTTC,CASSLVRGQETQYF
NA,once,TRBJ2-1,TRBV5-1,TGCGCCAGCAGCTTAGTAGAAAGCTCCTACAATGAGCAGTTCTTC,CASSLVESSYNEQFF
TRBD2,NA,TRBJ2-3,TRBV14,TGTGCCAGCCGACTAGCGGGGGGGCCTGGTACGCAGTATTTT,CASRLAGGPGTQYF
TRBD2,NA,TRBJ2-5,TRBV7-8,TGTGCCAGCAGCCTCGTGGTAGCGGGGGGGTCCCAGTACTTC,CASSLVVAGGSQYF
NA,few,TRBJ1-5,TRBV10-3,TGTGCCATCAGTGACGGAGGGCCCCAGCATTTT,CAISDGGPQHF
TRBD1,few,TRBJ1-2,TRBV4-1,TGCGCCAGCAGCCTATCAGGGGGCCCGGTCTATGGCTACACCTTC,CASSLSGGPVYGYTF
TRBD2,NA,TRBJ2-5,TRBV9,TGTGCCAGCAGCGTAGGGCCGGGAGGAGAGACCCAGTACTTC,CASSVGPGGETQYF
TRBD2,few,TRBJ2-7,TRBV6-1,TGTGCCAGCAGTGAAGGGGCTAGCGGGGGGACCAGCTCCTACGAGCAGTACTTC,CASSEGASGGTSSYEQYF
TRBD1,NA,TRBJ2-7,TRBV2,TGTGCCAGCAGTGATGGGACAGGACCTTCCTACGAGCAGTACTTC,CASSDGTGPSYEQYF
NA,few,TRBJ1-1,TRBV30,TGTGCCTGGAGTGGGGTTACGGCTTTCTTT,CAWSGVTAFF
NA,NA,TRBJ2-7,TRBV7-2,TGTGCCAGCAGCCCGACCCCTTCCTACGAGCAGTACTTC,CASSPTPSYEQYF